This is a list of T cell receptor beta chains from one sample in a study of beta chain features in type 1 diabetes. Sequenced by immunoSEQ multiplex PCR; TCRdb stores in-frame clones only, minus some. The data contain 120,000 to 150,000 clones, about 13% of them singletons. The sequenced sample was central memory CD4+ T cells from blood. Receptors originate from a young man with type 1 diabetes. CDR3s include the opening cysteine and the closing phenylalanine or tryptophan. A D gene is named only where the DNA matches it firmly. Size is stated for part of the rows, as once, few or many counts, or as a class when the clone is expanded.

size	V	length	D	J	DNA	CDR3
NA	TRBV1	18	NA	TRBJ1-3	TGCACCAGCAGCCAAGATCCAGGACAGCGTTACTCTGGAAACACCATATATTTT	CTSSQDPGQRYSGNTIYF
few	TRBV14	14	NA	TRBJ1-2	TGTGCCAGCAGCCAAGAATACCTGCCATATGGCTACACCTTC	CASSQEYLPYGYTF
many	TRBV4-1	15	NA	TRBJ2-1	TGCGCCAGCAGCCAAGTGTTTGTGACTAGCAATGAGCAGTTCTTC	CASSQVFVTSNEQFF
many	TRBV11-3	13	NA	TRBJ1-6	TGTGCCAGCAGTGTCTCCCCCGATTCACCCCTCCACTTT	CASSVSPDSPLHF
few	TRBV28	13	TRBD1	TRBJ2-7	TGTGCCAGCAGTTCGGGACAGATCTACGAGCAGTACTTC	CASSSGQIYEQYF
few	TRBV13	15	TRBD2	TRBJ2-3	TGTGCCAGCAGCTTAACTAGCGGGGGCACAGATACGCAGTATTTT	CASSLTSGGTDTQYF
NA	TRBV13	15	NA	TRBJ2-1	TGTGCCAGCGAAGGGGGGGATCCAACCTACAATGAGCAGTTCTTC	CASEGGDPTYNEQFF
few	TRBV5-4	14	NA	TRBJ2-3	TGTGCCAGCAGCTCCCAGGGGAAGCCAGATACGCAGTATTTT	CASSSQGKPDTQYF
few	TRBV30	13	NA	TRBJ1-6	TGTGCCTGGCAAGGGACGGAAGGCTCACCCCTCCACTTT	CAWQGTEGSPLHF
few	TRBV5-1	14	NA	TRBJ1-1	TGCGCCAGCAGCTTGGAAGCGGCGAACACTGAAGCTTTCTTT	CASSLEAANTEAFF
NA	TRBV30	13	NA	TRBJ2-4	TGTGCCGCGAACTGGTTCGGCAAAAACATTCAGTACTTC	CAANWFGKNIQYF
NA	TRBV6-6	13	TRBD1	TRBJ1-2	TGTGCCAGCACCCCTACAGGGGGCTATGGCTACACCTTC	CASTPTGGYGYTF
few	TRBV27	15	TRBD2	TRBJ2-6	TGTGCCAGCAGTTTGGGGGGGGCTGGGGCCAACGTCCTGACTTTC	CASSLGGAGANVLTF
NA	TRBV6-1	17	NA	TRBJ1-5	TGTGCCAGCAGTGGATCCGCCCGGCGGGGTGGCAATCAGCCCCAGCATTTT	CASSGSARRGGNQPQHF
few	TRBV5-4	13	TRBD1	TRBJ2-7	TGTGCCAGCAGCTTAGGGACAGACTACGAGCAGTACTTC	CASSLGTDYEQYF
few	TRBV25-1	13	NA	TRBJ2-5	TGTGCCAGCAGTGAGGGGGGCGCGAAGACCCAGTACTTC	CASSEGGAKTQYF
many	TRBV30	12	TRBD1	TRBJ1-6	TGTGCCTGGAGGGGACAGGGCTCACCCCTCCACTTT	CAWRGQGSPLHF
many	TRBV14	14	TRBD1	TRBJ1-1	TGTGCCAGCAACAGAGCAGGGGGTGGCACTGAAGCTTTCTTT	CASNRAGGGTEAFF
few	TRBV11-1	15	TRBD1	TRBJ1-2	TGTGCCAGCAGCTCCAACAGGGGATTGTCCTATGGCTACACCTTC	CASSSNRGLSYGYTF
many	TRBV4-2	17	TRBD2	TRBJ2-1	TGTGCCAGCAGCCAAGATTGGGGGGGAAGCTCCTACAATGAGCAGTTCTTC	CASSQDWGGSSYNEQFF
many	TRBV19	15	TRBD2	TRBJ2-1	TGTGCCAGTACCGCCGGTGAGCGGGGGAGGAATGAGCAGTTCTTC	CASTAGERGRNEQFF
few	TRBV30	15	TRBD1	TRBJ2-3	TGTGCCTGGAGAATCGACAGGGTCAGCACAGATACGCAGTATTTT	CAWRIDRVSTDTQYF
few	TRBV2	15	TRBD1	TRBJ2-2	TGTGCCAGCAGTCGGGACAGCGCGAACACCGGGGAGCTGTTTTTT	CASSRDSANTGELFF
few	TRBV9	15	NA	TRBJ2-1	TGTGCCAGCAGCGTAGAGGCGGGTATATACAATGAGCAGTTCTTC	CASSVEAGIYNEQFF
NA	TRBV29-1	15	TRBD2	TRBJ2-1	TGCAGCGTTGAAGGGCCTACTAGCGGGGGGGGTGAGCAGTTCTTC	CSVEGPTSGGGEQFF
NA	TRBV5-1	15	NA	TRBJ2-2	TGCGCCAGCAGCTTGTTGGATGAGAACACCGGGGAGCTGTTTTTT	CASSLLDENTGELFF
few	TRBV15	19	TRBD2	TRBJ2-1	TGTGCCACCAGCAGAGAAAGACTGTCAGGAGCGGGGGCGTACAATGAGCAGTTCTTC	CATSRERLSGAGAYNEQFF
NA	TRBV2	13	NA	TRBJ1-2	TGTGCCAGCAGAGAGGGACGCGACTATGGCTACACCTTC	CASREGRDYGYTF
NA	TRBV2	15	NA	TRBJ1-5	TGTGCCAGCAAGGTTGAACAGAATAGCAATCAGCCCCAGCATTTT	CASKVEQNSNQPQHF
few	TRBV5-1	16	NA	TRBJ2-1	TGCGCCAGCACCGGCGAAGGGCCGCGGGGTGAGGATGAGCAGTTCTTC	CASTGEGPRGEDEQFF
few	TRBV5-6	14	TRBD1	TRBJ2-1	TGTGCCAGCAGCTTGGGACAGGGGTGGAATGAGCAGTTCTTC	CASSLGQGWNEQFF
NA	TRBV29-1	14	NA	TRBJ2-7	TGCAGCGTGGGCCCCAGGGTGGGCTCCTACGAGCAGTACTTC	CSVGPRVGSYEQYF
NA	TRBV6-5	16	NA	TRBJ1-1	TGTGCCAGCAGTTACTCGAGGGGGTCCTGGGAGACTGAAGCTTTCTTT	CASSYSRGSWETEAFF
few	TRBV6-1	16	NA	TRBJ2-1	TGTGCCAGCAGTGTCGCGGGACCGGGCGCCTACAATGAGCAGTTCTTC	CASSVAGPGAYNEQFF
NA	TRBV7-6	13	NA	TRBJ1-1	TGTGCCAGCAGCCCAGACTACAACACTGAAGCTTTCTTT	CASSPDYNTEAFF
NA	TRBV10-3	13	NA	TRBJ2-3	TGTGCCATCAGCAGAAAGTCGGGGGATACGCAGTATTTT	CAISRKSGDTQYF
few	TRBV7-9	14	TRBD1	TRBJ1-1	TGTGCCAGCAGCTTCGGACAGGCGTCCACTGAAGCTTTCTTT	CASSFGQASTEAFF
NA	TRBV27	13	NA	TRBJ1-2	TGTGCCAGCAGTTTGTCCCAGTACTATGGCTACACCTTC	CASSLSQYYGYTF
NA	TRBV25-1	15	NA	TRBJ2-3	TGTGCCAGCAGTGAATACGGAGGAGGCACAGATACGCAGTATTTT	CASSEYGGGTDTQYF